This T cell receptor (beta chain) was sequenced during a study of OX40 agonist ivuxolimab in advanced cancers. Method: immunoSEQ multiplex PCR; TCRdb's copy keeps in-frame clones and lacks some. This sample carries some 86,000 clones, about 91% of them seen once, and the ten largest clones take around 6.5%. The TCR sequence derives from an adult with an advanced solid tumor such as melanoma, head and neck, liver or kidney cancer. The material sequenced was CD4+ or CD8+ T cells sorted from blood, taken in a trial of the OX40 agonist ivuxolimab.

The CDR3 loop reads CASLRDPYEQYF. The CDR3 DNA follows: TGTGCCAGCCTCAGGGATCCCTACGAGCAGTACTTC. The rearrangement uses TRBV28 and TRBJ2-7; tentatively, D is TRBD1 (5 bases). Looked up from germline, CDR1 is MDHEN and CDR2 is SYDVKM. The CDR3 runs to 12 residues. V was pared by 8 bases and J by 2 bases, with 10 bases between.